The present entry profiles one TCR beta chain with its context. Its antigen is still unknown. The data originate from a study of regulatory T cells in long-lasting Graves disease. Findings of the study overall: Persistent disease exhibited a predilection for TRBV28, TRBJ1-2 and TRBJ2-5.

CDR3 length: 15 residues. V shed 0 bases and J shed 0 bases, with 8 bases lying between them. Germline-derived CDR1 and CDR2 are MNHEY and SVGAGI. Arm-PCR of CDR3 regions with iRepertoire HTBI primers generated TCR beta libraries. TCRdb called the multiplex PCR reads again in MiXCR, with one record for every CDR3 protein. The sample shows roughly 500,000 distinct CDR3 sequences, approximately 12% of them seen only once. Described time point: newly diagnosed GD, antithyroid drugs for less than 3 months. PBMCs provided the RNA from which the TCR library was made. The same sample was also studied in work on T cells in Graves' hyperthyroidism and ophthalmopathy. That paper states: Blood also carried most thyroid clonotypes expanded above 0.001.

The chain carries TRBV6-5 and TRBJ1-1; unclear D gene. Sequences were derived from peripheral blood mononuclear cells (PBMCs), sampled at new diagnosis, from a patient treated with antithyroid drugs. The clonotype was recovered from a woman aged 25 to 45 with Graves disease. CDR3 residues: CASSYSRPMNTEAFF. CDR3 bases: TGTGCCAGCAGTTACTCCCGACCCATGAACACTGAAGCTTTCTTT.